Detailed here is one T cell receptor (beta chain). The record originates from a study of cytomegalovirus exposure and HLA in healthy donors. 60 Vbeta and 13 Jbeta primers were used in PCR. Methods used by the authors: The count from a later analysis was 70 million to 85 million unique TCR beta chains, some 12 million of them shared. Here immunoSEQ multiplex PCR was the method, and the copy in TCRdb shows in-frame clones only, minus some. That table furnishes V, J and clone size, whereas the DNA furnished D and trimming. Among 100,000 to 150,000 clones, more than 15% were seen once, and the ten largest hold approximately 2.6%. The CDR3 consists of 15 residues. Germline loops: CDR1 SGHVS, CDR2 FQNEAQ. Trimming removed 1 base from V and 5 bases from J; junction bases left unmatched: 4.

The sequence was obtained from a female donor in good health and CMV-seropositive. Material for sequencing was PBMCs. The rearrangement joins TRBV7-8 to TRBJ2-7; TRBD2 matches at 11 bases. The DNA for the CDR3 is TGTGCCAGCAGCTTAGGCGGGACTAGCGGCCACGAGCAGTACTTC. This gives the protein CASSLGGTSGHEQYF.